This entry lists 4 T cell receptor beta chains sequenced from one sample in a study of cytomegalovirus exposure and HLA in healthy donors. The assay was immunoSEQ multiplex PCR, and TCRdb's table has in-frame clones only and misses some. The sample shows roughly 190,000 clones, approximately 86% of them seen only once. Source material: PBMCs. The receptor source for this set is a man between 25 and 39 years old in good health and CMV-seropositive.

On this clone: This CDR3 is also generated by other DNA sequences in the sample. The chain uses TRBV5-1 and TRBJ2-1, with 13 bases lining up with TRBD2. The germline gives CDR1 SGHRS, CDR2 YFSETQ. The CDR3 has 16 residues. V shed 3 bases, J shed 0 bases, and the junction held 0 bases outside the gene matches. CDR3 DNA sequence: TGCGCCAGCAGCTGGACTAGCGGGAGCTCCTACAATGAGCAGTTCTTC. It is translated as CASSWTSGSSYNEQFF.

This rearrangement joins TRBV9 to TRBJ2-1; 10 nucleotides align to TRBD2. Trimming cost V 3 bases and J 6 bases; bases outside gene matches: 9. Germline assignment: CDR1 SGDLS and CDR2 YYNGEE. This CDR3 is built from 16 residues. CDR3 DNA sequence: TGTGCCAGCAGCGCCAACCTAGCGGGGGCCCGCAATGAGCAGTTCTTC. This encodes CASSANLAGARNEQFF.

V usage is TRBV27 and J usage is TRBJ2-5, with D perhaps being TRBD1 or TRBD2 (5 bases each). Germline V lookup: CDR1 MNHEY, CDR2 SMNVEV (reference sequence). V was pared by 9 bases and J by 1 base, with 9 bases between. CDR3 size: 12 residues. CDR3 protein: CASEGTQETQYF. For the CDR3, the DNA is TGTGCCAGTGAGGGGACCCAAGAGACCCAGTACTTC.

In this sample, this clone turned up once. The chain links TRBV5-4 to TRBJ2-2, with D perhaps matching TRBD2 (5 bases). Trimming cost V 4 bases and J 7 bases, with 14 bases left between them. The CDR3 covers 14 residues. The germline V gene encodes CDR1 SGHNT and CDR2 YYREEE (reference sequence). The CDR3, as DNA: TGTGCCAGCAGCACCGGACTGGGCGGCGGGGAGCTGTTTTTT. Translation gives CASSTGLGGGELFF.